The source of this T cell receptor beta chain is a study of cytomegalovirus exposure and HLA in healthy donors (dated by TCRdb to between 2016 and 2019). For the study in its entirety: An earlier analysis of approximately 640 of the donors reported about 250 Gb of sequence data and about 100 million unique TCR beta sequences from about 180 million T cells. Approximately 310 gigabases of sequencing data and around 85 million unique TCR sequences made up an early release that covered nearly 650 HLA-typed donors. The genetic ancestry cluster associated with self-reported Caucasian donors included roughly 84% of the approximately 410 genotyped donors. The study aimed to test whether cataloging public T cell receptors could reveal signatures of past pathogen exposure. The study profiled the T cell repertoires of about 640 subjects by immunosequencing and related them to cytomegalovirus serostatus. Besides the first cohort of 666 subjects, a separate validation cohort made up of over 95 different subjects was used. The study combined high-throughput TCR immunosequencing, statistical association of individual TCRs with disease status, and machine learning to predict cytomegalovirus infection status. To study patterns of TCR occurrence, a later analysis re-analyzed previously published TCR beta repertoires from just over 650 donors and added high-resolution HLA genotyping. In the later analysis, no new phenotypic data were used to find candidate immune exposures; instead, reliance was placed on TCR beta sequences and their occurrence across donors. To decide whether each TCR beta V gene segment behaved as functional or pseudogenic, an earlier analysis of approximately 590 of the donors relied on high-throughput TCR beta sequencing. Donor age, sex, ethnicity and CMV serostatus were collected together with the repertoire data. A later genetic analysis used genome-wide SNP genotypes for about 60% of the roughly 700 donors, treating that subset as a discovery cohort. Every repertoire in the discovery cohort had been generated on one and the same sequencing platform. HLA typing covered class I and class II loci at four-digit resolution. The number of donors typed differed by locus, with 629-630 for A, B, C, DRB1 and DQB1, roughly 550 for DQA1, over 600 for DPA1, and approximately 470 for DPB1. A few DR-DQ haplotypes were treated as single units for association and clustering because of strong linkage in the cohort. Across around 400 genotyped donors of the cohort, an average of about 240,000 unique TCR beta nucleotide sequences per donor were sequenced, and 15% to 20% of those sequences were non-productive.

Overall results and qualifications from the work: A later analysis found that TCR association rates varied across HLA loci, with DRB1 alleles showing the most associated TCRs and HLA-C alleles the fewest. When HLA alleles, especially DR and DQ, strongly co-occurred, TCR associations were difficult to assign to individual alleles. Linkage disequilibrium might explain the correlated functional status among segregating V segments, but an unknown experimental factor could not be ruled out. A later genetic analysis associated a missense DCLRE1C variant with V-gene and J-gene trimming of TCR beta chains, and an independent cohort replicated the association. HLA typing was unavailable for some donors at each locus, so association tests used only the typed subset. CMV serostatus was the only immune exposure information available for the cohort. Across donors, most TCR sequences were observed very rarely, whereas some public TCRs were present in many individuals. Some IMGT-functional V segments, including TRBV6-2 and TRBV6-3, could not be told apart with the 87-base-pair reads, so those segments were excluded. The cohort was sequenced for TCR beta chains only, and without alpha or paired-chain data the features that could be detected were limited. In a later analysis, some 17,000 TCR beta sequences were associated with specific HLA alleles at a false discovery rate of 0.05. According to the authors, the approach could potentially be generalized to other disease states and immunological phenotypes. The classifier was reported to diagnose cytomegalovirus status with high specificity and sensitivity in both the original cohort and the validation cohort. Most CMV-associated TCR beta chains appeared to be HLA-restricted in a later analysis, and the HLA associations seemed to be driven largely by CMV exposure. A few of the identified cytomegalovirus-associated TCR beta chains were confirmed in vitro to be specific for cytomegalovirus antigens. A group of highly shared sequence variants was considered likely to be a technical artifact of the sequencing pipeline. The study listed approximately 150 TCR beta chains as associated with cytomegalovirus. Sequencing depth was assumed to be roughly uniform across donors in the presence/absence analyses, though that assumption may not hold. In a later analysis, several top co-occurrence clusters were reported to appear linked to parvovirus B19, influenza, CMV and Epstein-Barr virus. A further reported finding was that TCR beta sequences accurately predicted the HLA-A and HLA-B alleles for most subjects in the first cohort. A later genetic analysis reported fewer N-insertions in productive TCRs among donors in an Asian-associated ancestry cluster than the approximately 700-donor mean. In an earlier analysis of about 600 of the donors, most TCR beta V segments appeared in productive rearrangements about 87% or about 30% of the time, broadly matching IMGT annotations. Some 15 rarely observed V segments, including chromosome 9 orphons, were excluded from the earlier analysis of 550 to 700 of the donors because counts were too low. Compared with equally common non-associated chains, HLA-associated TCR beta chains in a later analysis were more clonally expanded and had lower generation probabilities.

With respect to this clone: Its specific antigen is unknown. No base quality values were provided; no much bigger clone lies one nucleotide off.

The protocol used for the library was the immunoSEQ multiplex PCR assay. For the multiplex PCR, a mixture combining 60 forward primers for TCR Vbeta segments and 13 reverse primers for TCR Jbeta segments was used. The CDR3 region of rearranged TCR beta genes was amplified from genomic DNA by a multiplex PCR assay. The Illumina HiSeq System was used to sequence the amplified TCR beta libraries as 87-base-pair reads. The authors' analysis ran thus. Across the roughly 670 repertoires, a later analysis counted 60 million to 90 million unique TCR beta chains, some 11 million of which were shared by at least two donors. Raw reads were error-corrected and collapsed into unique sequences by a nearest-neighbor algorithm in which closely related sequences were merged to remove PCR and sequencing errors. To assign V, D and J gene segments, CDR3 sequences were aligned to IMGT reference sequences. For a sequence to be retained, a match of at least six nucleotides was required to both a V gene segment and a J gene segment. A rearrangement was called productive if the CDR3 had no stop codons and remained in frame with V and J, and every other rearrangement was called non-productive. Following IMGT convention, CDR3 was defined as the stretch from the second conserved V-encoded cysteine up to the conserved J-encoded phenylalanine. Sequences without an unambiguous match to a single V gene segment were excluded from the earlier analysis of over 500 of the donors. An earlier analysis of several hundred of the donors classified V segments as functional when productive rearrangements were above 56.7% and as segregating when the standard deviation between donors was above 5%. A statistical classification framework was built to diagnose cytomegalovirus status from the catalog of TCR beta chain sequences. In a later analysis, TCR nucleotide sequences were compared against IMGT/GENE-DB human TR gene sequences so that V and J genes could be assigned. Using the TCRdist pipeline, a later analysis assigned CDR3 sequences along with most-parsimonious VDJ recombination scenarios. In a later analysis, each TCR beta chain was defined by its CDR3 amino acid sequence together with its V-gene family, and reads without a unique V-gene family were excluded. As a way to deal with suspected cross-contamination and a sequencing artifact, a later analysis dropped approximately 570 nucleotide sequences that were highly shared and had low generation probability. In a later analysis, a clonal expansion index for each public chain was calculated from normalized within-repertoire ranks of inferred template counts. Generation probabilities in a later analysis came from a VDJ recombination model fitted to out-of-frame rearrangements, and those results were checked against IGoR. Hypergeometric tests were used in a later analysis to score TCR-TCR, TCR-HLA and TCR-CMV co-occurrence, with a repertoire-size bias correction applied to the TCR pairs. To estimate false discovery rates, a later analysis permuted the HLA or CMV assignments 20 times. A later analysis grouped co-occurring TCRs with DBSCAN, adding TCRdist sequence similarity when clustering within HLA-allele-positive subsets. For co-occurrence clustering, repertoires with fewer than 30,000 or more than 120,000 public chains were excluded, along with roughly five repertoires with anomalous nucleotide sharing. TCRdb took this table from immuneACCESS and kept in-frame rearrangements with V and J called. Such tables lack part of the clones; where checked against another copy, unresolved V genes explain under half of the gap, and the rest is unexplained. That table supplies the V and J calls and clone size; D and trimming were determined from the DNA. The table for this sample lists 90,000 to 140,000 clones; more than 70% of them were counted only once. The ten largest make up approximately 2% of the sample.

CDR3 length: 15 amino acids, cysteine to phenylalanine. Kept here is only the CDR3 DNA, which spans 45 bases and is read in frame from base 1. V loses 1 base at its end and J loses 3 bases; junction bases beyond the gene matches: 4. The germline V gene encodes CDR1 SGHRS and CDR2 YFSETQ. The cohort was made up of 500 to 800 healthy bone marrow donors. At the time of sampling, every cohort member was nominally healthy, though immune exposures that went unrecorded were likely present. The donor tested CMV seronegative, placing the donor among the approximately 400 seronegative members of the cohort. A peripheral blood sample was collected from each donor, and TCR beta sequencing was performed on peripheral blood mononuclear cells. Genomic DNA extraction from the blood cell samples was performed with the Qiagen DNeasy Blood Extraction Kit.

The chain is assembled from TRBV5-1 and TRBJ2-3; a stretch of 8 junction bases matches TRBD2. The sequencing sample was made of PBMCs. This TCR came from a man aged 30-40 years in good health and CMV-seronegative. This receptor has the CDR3 CASSLMPGGTDTQYF. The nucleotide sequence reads TGCGCCAGCAGCTTGATGCCGGGAGGGACAGATACGCAGTATTTT. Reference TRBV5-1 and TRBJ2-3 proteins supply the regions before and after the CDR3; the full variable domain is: KAGVTQTPRYLIKTRGQQVTLSCSPISGHRSVSWYQQTPGQGLQFLFEYFSETQRNKGNFPGRFSGRQFSNSRSEMNVSTLELGDSALYLCASSLMPGGTDTQYFGPGTRLTVL.